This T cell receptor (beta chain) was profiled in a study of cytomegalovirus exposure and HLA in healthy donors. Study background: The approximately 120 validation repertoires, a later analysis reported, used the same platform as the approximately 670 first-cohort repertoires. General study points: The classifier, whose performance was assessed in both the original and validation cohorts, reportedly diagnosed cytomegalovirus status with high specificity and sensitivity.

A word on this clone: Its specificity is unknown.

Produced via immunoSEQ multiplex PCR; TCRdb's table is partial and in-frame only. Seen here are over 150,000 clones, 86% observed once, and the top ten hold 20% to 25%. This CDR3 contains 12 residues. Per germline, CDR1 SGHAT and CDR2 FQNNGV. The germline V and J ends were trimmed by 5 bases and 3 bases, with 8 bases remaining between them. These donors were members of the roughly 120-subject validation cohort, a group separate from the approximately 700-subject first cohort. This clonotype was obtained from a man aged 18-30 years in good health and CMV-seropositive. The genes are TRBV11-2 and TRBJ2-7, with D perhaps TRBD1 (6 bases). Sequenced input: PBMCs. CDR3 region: CASSRDNYEQYF. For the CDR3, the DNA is TGTGCCAGCAGCCGGGACAACTACGAGCAGTACTTC.